Following are 11 T cell receptor beta chains from one sample sequenced in a study of blood T cell repertoires in COVID-19. Sequenced by immunoSEQ multiplex PCR; TCRdb stores in-frame clones only, minus some. The sample records some 210,000 clones, under 95% being singletons. Material: peripheral blood. The receptors were gathered from a man younger than 40 with acute or convalescent COVID-19.

The chain combines TRBV5-4 with TRBJ2-7, with TRBD2 identical over 8 bases. V shed 5 bases and J 3 bases; nucleotides not matched to a gene: 7. CDR3 size: 14 residues. The germline V gene encodes CDR1 SGHNT and CDR2 YYREEE (reference sequence). CDR3 sequence (DNA): TGTGCCAGCAGTTCGGGACTAGACCTCTACGAGCAGTACTTC. Translated: CASSSGLDLYEQYF.

V gene TRBV5-6 combines with J gene TRBJ2-1; the match to TRBD2 covers 10 bases. Germline loops: CDR1 SGHDT, CDR2 YYEEEE. After removal of 7 bases from V and 6 bases from J, the junction contained 7 bases not matched to a gene. The CDR3 has 14 amino acids. The CDR3 nucleotides read TGTGCCAGCCGTCAGCGGGGGGGTACCAATGAGCAGTTCTTC. Protein: CASRQRGGTNEQFF.

The rearrangement joins TRBV19 to TRBJ2-5, with 9 bases that match TRBD1. The CDR3 covers 14 residues. CDR1 is LNHDA, CDR2 SQIVND, per germline (reference sequence). The V and J ends lost 4 bases and 4 bases, in that order; junction bases with no gene match: 4. The CDR3 protein is CASSTGTGRETQYF. CDR3 DNA sequence: TGTGCCAGTAGTACAGGGACAGGGAGAGAGACCCAGTACTTC.

The V call is TRBV12-5, the J call TRBJ2-2, with a tentative D call TRBD1 (6 bases). Germline values: CDR1 LGHNT, CDR2 FRNRAP. V lost 6 bases to trimming and J lost 7 bases, with 18 bases between them. The CDR3 spans 15 residues. CDR3 DNA sequence: TGTGCTAGTGGAACGGCGTATGGGGGACACGGGGAGCTGTTTTTT. Translation gives CASGTAYGGHGELFF.

This chain joins TRBV6-5 and TRBJ2-1, with TRBD2 as a possible D gene (6 bases). V was pared by 5 bases and J by 1 base, with 9 bases between. The CDR3 loop spans 14 amino acids. CDR1 is MNHEY and CDR2 is SVGAGI in the germline V gene. CDR3 coding DNA: TGTGCCAGCAGTCACGGGAGTTCCTACAATGAGCAGTTCTTC. Translated: CASSHGSSYNEQFF.

This clone was detected only once. The chain carries TRBV21-1 and TRBJ2-1; the DNA was not compared with TRBD2, the D call given in the table. TRBV21-1 is termed a pseudogene. The CDR3 is 15 residues long. CDR3 loop: CASSKMTSRYNEQFF. The CDR3 bases are TGTGCCAGCAGCAAAATGACTAGCCGTTACAATGAGCAGTTCTTC.

The rearrangement uses TRBV6-5 and TRBJ2-1; 9 positions agree with TRBD1. The J segment lost 5 bases and the V segment lost 6 bases, leaving 2 bases of the junction unmatched. Germline V gene sequence: CDR1 MNHEY, CDR2 SVGAGI. The CDR3 is made up of 13 amino acids. CDR3 nucleotides: TGTGCCAGCAGAGGGACAGGGAACAATGAGCAGTTCTTC. Residues: CASRGTGNNEQFF.

J is TRBJ2-1 and V is TRBV6-5; 10 nucleotides match TRBD2. The trim removed 6 bases at V and 7 bases at J, leaving 6 bases unmatched. The length of the CDR3 is 14 residues. Per germline, CDR1 MNHEY and CDR2 SVGAGI. The CDR3 sequence is CASSPGLATNEQFF. CDR3 sequence (DNA): TGTGCCAGCAGCCCGGGACTAGCGACGAATGAGCAGTTCTTC.

The table lists this clone with a count of one. This rearrangement joins TRBV3-1 (or the pseudogene TRBV3-2) to TRBJ2-3; 7 nucleotides agree with TRBD2. Germline assignment: CDR1 LGHDT and CDR2 YNNKEL (reference sequence). V lost 0 bases, J lost 6 bases, and 6 bases stayed unmatched. This CDR3 is built from 15 residues. The CDR3 protein is CASSQEGSGKDTQYF. The CDR3 DNA reads as TGTGCCAGCAGCCAAGAGGGAAGCGGGAAGGATACGCAGTATTTT.

This rearrangement joins TRBV9 to TRBJ2-3; weak D call: TRBD2 (7 bases). The V gene's germline CDR1 is SGDLS and CDR2 YYNGEE. The CDR3 is 15 amino acids. V was pared by 0 bases and J by 3 bases, with 11 bases between. The CDR3 DNA is TGTGCCAGCAGCGTAGTCGGGGGGCTAACAGATACGCAGTATTTT. It translates to CASSVVGGLTDTQYF.

The DNA for the CDR3 is TGTGCCAGCATACACAGGGGAGGTGGCTACACCTTC. Translating gives CASIHRGGGYTF. This chain links TRBV6-5 with TRBJ1-2; 7 bases are a match to TRBD1. With 7 bases clipped from V and 7 bases from J, the junction kept 6 bases outside the gene matches. The CDR3 covers 12 residues. Germline CDR1 is MNHEY and CDR2 is SVGAGI.